This T cell receptor beta chain came from a study of T cell changes during pregnancy in multiple sclerosis. Sequencing was performed with immunoSEQ multiplex PCR; in TCRdb, only in-frame clones are kept and a portion is missing. The sample holds tens of thousands of clones; around 93% are singletons and the top ten take about 2.7%. Germline lookup yields CDR1 SGHAT and CDR2 FQNNGV. The CDR3 is made up of 11 amino acids. V lost 4 bases and J lost 5, with 5 bases in between. Sequencing was performed on peripheral blood, taken in the second trimester of pregnancy. The origin of this receptor is a female donor in good health, enrolled as a control in a pregnancy study. This chain links TRBV11-2 with TRBJ2-5; D unclear. CDR3 nucleotides: TGTGCCAGCAGCTCGTCCGAGACCCAGTACTTC. Protein product: CASSSSETQYF. The entire variable domain, with the rest obtained from reference TRBV11-2 and TRBJ2-5, is as follows: EAGVAQSPRYKIIEKRQSVAFWCNPISGHATLYWYQQILGQGPKLLIQFQNNGVVDDSQLPKDRFSAERLKGVDSTLKIQPAKLEDSAVYLCASSSSETQYFGPGTRLLVL.